This T cell receptor (beta chain) emerged from a study of identical twins. A universal primer site was incorporated via template switching, and the cDNA contained unique molecular identifiers. One entry per CDR3 protein results from TCRdb running MiXCR on the 5' RACE reads. The sample holds 400,000 to 650,000 distinct CDR3 sequences; about 20% are singletons and the top ten take roughly 0.91%. This clonotype turned up a few times. Antigen specificity is unknown. General study points: Cord blood's abundant beta clonotypes had fewer insertions, unlike memory repertoires.

V was clipped by 0 bases and J by 4 bases, with 9 bases between them. The length of the CDR3 is 13 residues. Germline V CDR1 and CDR2: DFQATT, SNEGSKA (reference sequence). The sample was also linked to a second study, of T cells expressing NK-cell markers. That source reports: Beta-chain profiling covered CD3+CD56+NKG2C+, CD3+CD56+NKG2C- and CD3+CD56-NKG2C+ sorted subsets. Sequenced donors, eight in total, included seven who were HCMV-seropositive and one who was seronegative.

The sample comprised CD4+ T cells sorted from blood. The chain links TRBV20-1 to TRBJ1-2; D is unclear. The sequence was collected from a woman aged 18-29 years in good health. The CDR3 DNA follows: TGCAGTGCTAGAGATCGGCAGACCTATGGCTACACCTTC. Translation: CSARDRQTYGYTF.